This record looks at one TCR beta chain sequence and its context. Its antigen remains unidentified. This sample stems from a study of response to subunit inactivated influenza vaccine. CDR1 is SGHRS, CDR2 YFSETQ, per germline. J gave up 6 bases and V 4 bases, and 7 bases lay outside the gene matches. The CDR3 is made up of 14 amino acids. Study-level points and caveats: With each seasonal influenza vaccination, the authors suggested, few new T cells are recruited.

TCRdb used MiXCR to reprocess the RT-PCR reads, holding one entry per CDR3 protein. The data contain 750,000 to 850,000 distinct CDR3 sequences, less than 20% of them seen just once; the ten biggest clones take up 11%. This specimen consisted of PBMCs from blood, obtained 4 to 6 days after vaccination. The V gene is TRBV5-1, the J gene TRBJ2-3; 8 bases align to TRBD1. This sequence was found in a man between 45 and 60 years old who received an inactivated influenza vaccine. DNA for the CDR3: TGCGCCAGCAGCGCCCAGGGGGCCGGGGATACGCAGTATTTT. Its protein product is CASSAQGAGDTQYF.